This T cell receptor beta chain was sequenced during a study of T cells in Graves' hyperthyroidism and ophthalmopathy. CDR1 and CDR2 (germline): DFQATT, SNEGSKA (reference sequence). V shed 2 bases and J 12 bases; nucleotides not matched to a gene: 14. This CDR3 has 14 amino acids. Newly diagnosed hyperthyroidism patients aged 18 to 65 years had disease lasting under 2 months. PBMCs stemmed from 8.5 to 10 ml fresh peripheral blood. Amplification yielded TCR beta CDR3 regions, with RNA transcripts as the source. In the first-round RT-PCR of the TCR CDR3, the HTBI primer set was used. Each CDR3 protein gets one entry after TCRdb re-called the multiplex PCR reads with MiXCR. The sample has around 350,000 distinct CDR3 sequences, 17% seen once; the top ten hold approximately 33%.

V and J are TRBV20-1 and TRBJ1-2, with 8 positions matching TRBD1. Sequencing input: blood. The sequence came from a woman aged 25 to 39 with Graves' hyperthyroidism that later progressed to Graves' ophthalmopathy. In DNA, the CDR3 is TGCAGTGCTAGATTGGCCGGGACAGGATTTAAGGACACCTTC. It yields the protein CSARLAGTGFKDTF.